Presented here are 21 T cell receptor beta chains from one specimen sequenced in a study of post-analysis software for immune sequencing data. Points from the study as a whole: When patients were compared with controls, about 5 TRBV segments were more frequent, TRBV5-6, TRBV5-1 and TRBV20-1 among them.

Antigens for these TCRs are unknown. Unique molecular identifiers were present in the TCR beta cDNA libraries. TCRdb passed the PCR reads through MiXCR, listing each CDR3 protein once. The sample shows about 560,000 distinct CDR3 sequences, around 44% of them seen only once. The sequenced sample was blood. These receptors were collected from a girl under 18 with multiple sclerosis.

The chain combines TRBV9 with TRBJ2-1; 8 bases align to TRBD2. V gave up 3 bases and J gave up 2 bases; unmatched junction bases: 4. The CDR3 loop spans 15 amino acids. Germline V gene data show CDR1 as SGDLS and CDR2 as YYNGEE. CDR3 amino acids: CASSDGGGTYNEQFF. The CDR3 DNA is TGTGCCAGCAGCGACGGGGGGGGGACCTACAATGAGCAGTTCTTC.

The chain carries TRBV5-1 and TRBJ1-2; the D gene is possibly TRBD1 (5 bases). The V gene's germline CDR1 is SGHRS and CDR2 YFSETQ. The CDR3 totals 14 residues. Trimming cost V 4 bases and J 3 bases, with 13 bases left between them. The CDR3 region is CASSPKAGDYGYTF. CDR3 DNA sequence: TGCGCCAGCAGCCCCAAGGCGGGGGACTATGGCTACACCTTC.

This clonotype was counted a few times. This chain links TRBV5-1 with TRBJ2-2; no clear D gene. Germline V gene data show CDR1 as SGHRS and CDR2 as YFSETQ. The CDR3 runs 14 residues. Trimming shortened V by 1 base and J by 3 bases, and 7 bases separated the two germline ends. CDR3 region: CASSLSTDTGELFF. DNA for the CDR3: TGCGCCAGCAGCTTGTCGACTGACACCGGGGAGCTGTTTTTT.

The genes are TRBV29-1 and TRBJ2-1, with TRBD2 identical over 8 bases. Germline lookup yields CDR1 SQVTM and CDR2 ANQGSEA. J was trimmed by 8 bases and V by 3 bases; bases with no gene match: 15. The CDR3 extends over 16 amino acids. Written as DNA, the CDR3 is TGCAGCGTTGACCCCCTCGAGGGCGGGAGGTCGGATGAGCAGTTCTTC. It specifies CSVDPLEGGRSDEQFF.

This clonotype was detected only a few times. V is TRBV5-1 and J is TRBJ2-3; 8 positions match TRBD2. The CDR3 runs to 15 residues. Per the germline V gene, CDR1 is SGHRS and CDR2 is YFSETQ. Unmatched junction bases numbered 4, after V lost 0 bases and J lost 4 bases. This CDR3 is CASSLEGLESDTQYF. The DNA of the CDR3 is TGCGCCAGCAGCTTGGAGGGACTAGAATCAGATACGCAGTATTTT.

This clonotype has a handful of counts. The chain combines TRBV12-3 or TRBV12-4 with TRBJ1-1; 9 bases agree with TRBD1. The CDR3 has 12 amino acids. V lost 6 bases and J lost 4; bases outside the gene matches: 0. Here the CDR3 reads CASRDRGTEAFF. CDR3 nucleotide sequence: TGTGCCAGCAGGGACAGGGGCACTGAAGCTTTCTTT.

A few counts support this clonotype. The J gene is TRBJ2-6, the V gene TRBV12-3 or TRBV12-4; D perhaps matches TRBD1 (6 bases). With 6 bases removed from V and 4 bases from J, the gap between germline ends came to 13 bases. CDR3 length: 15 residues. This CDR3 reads CASSSRGTGANVLTF. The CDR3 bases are TGTGCCAGCAGCTCGAGGGGGACCGGGGCCAACGTCCTGACTTTC.

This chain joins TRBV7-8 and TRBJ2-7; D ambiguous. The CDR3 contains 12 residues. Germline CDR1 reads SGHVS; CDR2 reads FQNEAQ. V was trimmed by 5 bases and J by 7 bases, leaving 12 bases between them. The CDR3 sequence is CASSPRPREQYF. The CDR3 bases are TGTGCCAGCAGCCCCAGACCAAGGGAGCAGTACTTC.

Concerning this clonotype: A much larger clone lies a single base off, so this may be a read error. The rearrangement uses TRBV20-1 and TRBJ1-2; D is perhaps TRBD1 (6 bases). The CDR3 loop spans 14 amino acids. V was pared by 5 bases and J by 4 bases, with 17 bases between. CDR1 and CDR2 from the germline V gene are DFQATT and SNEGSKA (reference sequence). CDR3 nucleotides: TGCAGTGCTTACGGGGGGGCCACCCGCTATGGCTACACCTTC. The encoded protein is CSAYGGATRYGYTF.

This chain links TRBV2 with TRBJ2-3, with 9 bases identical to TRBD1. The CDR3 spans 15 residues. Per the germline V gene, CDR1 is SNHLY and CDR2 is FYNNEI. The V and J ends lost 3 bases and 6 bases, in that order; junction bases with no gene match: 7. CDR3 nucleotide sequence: TGTGCCAGCAGTGAGGGACAGGGCTTGACGGATACGCAGTATTTT. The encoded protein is CASSEGQGLTDTQYF.

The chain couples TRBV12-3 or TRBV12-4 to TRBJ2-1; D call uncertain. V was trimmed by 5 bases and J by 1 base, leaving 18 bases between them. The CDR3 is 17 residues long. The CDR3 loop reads CASSPVPAESSYNEQFF. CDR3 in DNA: TGTGCCAGCAGTCCGGTTCCGGCGGAAAGTTCCTACAATGAGCAGTTCTTC.

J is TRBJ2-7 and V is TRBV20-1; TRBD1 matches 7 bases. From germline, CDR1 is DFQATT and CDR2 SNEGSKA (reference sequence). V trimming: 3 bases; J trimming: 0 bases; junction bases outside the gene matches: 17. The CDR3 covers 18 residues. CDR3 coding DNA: TGCAGTGCTAGCAGGGGGATCGCTCGATCCATTAGCTCCTACGAGCAGTACTTC. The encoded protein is CSASRGIARSISSYEQYF.

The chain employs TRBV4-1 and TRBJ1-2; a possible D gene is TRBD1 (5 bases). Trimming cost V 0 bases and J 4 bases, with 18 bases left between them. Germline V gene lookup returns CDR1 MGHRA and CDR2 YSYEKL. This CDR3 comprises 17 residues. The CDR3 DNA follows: TGCGCCAGCAGCCAAGAAGGTGGACATCTCCGCACCTATGGCTACACCTTC. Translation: CASSQEGGHLRTYGYTF.

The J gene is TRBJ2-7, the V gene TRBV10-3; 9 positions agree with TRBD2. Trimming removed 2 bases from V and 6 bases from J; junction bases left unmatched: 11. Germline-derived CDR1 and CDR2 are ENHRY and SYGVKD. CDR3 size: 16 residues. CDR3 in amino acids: CAISEPEREVLSEQYF. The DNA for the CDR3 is TGTGCCATCAGTGAGCCAGAGCGGGAGGTCCTCTCCGAGCAGTACTTC.

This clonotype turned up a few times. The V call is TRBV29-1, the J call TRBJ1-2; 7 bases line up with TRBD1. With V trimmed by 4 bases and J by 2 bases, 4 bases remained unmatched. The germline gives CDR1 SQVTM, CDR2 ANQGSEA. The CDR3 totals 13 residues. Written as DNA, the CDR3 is TGCAGCGTTGGACAGGGCGCAAACTATGGCTACACCTTC. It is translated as CSVGQGANYGYTF. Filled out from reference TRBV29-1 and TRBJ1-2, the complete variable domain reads SAVISQKPSRDICQRGTSLTIQCQVDSQVTMMFWYRQQPGQSLTLIATANQGSEATYESGFVIDKFPISRPNLTFSTLTVSNMSPEDSSIYLCSVGQGANYGYTFGSGTRLTVV.

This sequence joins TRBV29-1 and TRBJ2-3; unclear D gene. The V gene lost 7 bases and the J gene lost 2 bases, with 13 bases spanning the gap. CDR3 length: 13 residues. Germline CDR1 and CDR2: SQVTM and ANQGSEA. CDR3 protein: CSARPGSTDTQYF. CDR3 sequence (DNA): TGCAGCGCTCGGCCGGGCTCCACAGATACGCAGTATTTT.

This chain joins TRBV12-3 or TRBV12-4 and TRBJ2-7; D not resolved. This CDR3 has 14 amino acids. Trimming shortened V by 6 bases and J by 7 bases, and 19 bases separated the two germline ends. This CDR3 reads CASSSRLYRVEQYF. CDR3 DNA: TGTGCCAGCAGCTCCCGACTTTATCGGGTGGAGCAGTACTTC.

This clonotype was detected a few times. CDR3 DNA: TGCAGTGCTAGAGACGGCTTCCAAGAGACCCAGTACTTC. Residues: CSARDGFQETQYF. The gene calls are TRBV20-1 and TRBJ2-5; D is undetermined. The CDR3 has 13 amino acids. The germline V and J ends were trimmed by 0 bases and 1 base, with 6 bases remaining between them. CDR1 is DFQATT, CDR2 SNEGSKA, per germline (reference sequence).

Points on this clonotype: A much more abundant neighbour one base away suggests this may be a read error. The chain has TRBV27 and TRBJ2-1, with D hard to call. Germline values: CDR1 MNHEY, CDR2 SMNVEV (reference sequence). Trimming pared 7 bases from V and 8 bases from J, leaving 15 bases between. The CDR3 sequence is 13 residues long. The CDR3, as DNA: TGTGCCAGCACCGAGACTTCAAAAGATGAGCAGTTCTTC. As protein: CASTETSKDEQFF.

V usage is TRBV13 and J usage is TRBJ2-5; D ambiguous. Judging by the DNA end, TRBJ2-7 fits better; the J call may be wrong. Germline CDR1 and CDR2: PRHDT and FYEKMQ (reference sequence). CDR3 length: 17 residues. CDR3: CASSDAGLKGSDYEQYF. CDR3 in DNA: TGTGCCAGCAGCGACGCCGGCCTAAAGGGATCCGACTACGAGCAGTACTTC.

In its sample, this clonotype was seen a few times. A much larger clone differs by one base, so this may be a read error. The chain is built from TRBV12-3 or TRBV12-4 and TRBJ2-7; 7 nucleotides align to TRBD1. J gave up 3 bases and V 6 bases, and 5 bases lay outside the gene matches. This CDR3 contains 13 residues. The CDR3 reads CASRPGTVYEQYF. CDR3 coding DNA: TGTGCCAGCAGACCCGGGACAGTCTACGAGCAGTACTTC.